One T cell receptor beta chain is described in this entry. The data originate from a study of blood T cell repertoires in COVID-19. Sequenced by immunoSEQ multiplex PCR; TCRdb stores in-frame clones only, minus some. The table has roughly 97,000 clones, around 86% seen once. The receptor's source is a man in his forties or fifties with acute or convalescent COVID-19. The sequencing sample was made of peripheral blood.

CDR3 sequence (DNA): TGTGCCAGCAGCTTGGGGAGTAGGGGCGCGGACAATGAGCAGTTCTTC. Encoded protein: CASSLGSRGADNEQFF. The V gene is TRBV5-5, the J gene TRBJ2-1; TRBD1 is a possible D gene (5 bases). CDR1 and CDR2 (germline): SGHKS, YYEKEE (reference sequence). CDR3 length: 16 residues. V was shortened by 0 bases and J by 5 bases, with 15 bases between the two germline ends.